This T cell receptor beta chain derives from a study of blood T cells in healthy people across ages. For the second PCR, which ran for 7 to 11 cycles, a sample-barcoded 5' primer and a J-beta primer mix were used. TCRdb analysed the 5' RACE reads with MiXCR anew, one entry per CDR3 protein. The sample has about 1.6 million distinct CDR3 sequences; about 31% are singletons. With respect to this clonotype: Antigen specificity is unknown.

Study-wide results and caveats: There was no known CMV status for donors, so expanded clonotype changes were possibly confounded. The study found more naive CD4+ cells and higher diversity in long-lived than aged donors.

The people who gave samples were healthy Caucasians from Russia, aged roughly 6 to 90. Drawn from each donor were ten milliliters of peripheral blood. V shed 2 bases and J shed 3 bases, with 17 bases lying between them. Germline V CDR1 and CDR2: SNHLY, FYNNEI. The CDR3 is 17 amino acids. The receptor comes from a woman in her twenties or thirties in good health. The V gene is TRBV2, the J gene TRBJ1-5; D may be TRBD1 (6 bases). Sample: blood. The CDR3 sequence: CASSEWGGGTINQPQHF. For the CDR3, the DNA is TGTGCCAGCAGTGAATGGGGAGGGGGAACGATCAATCAGCCCCAGCATTTT.